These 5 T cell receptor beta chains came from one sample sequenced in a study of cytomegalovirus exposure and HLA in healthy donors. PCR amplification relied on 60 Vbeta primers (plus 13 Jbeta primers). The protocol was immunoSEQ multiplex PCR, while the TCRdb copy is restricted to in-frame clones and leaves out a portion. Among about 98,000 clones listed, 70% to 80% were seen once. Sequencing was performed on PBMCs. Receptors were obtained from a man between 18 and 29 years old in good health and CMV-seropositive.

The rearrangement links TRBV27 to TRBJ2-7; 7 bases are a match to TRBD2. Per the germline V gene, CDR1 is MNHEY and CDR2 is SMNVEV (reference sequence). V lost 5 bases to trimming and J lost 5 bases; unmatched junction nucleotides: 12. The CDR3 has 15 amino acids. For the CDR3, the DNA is TGTGCCAGCAGTCCCACGCGGGGGATTGCGAACGAGCAGTACTTC. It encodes CASSPTRGIANEQYF.

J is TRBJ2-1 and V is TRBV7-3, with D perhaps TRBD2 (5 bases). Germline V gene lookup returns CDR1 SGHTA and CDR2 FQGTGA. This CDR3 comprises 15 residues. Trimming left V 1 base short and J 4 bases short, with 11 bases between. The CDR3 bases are TGTGCCAGCAGCTTAAACGGGGTTAGGTACAATGAGCAGTTCTTC. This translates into CASSLNGVRYNEQFF.

The CDR3 protein is CASSPTGGPEQFF. In DNA, the CDR3 is TGTGCCAGCAGTCCGACAGGGGGCCCTGAGCAGTTCTTC. V usage is TRBV6-5 and J usage is TRBJ2-1, with 10 nucleotides matching TRBD1. Germline lookup yields CDR1 MNHEY and CDR2 SVGAGI. V lost 5 bases, J lost 9 bases, and 4 bases stayed unmatched. This CDR3 has 13 amino acids.

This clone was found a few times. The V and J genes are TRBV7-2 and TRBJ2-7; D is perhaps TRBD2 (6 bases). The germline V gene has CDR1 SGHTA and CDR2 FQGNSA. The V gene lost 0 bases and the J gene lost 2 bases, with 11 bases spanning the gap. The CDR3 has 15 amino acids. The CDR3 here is CASSLALGGTYEQYF. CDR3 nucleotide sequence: TGTGCCAGCAGCTTAGCTCTGGGGGGTACCTACGAGCAGTACTTC.

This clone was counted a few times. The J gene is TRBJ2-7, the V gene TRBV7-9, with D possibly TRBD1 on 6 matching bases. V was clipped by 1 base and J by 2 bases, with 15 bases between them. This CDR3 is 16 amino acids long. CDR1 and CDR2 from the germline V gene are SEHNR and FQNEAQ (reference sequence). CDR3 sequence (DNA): TGTGCCAGCAGCTTAGTTGGGGGCGACCCTGCCTACGAGCAGTACTTC. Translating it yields CASSLVGGDPAYEQYF.